The 2 T cell receptor beta chains presented below share a single source sample, sequenced in a study of ipilimumab plus nivolumab after autologous stem cell transplantation. Assay: immunoSEQ multiplex PCR; the TCRdb copy retains only in-frame clones and omits some. This table has about 16,000 clones, around 68% appearing once. The sample consisted of PBMCs, taken in a trial of ipilimumab plus nivolumab as post-transplant consolidation. The origin of the receptors is a male donor with diffuse large B-cell lymphoma.

V is TRBV5-4 and J is TRBJ2-1; D remains ambiguous. CDR1 and CDR2 from the germline V gene are SGHNT and YYREEE (reference sequence). The V end lost 4 bases, the J end lost 0 bases, and 11 bases lay between the germline ends. The CDR3 spans 15 residues. CDR3 in amino acids: CASSQGWNSYNEQFF. CDR3 nucleotide sequence: TGTGCCAGCAGCCAAGGGTGGAACTCCTACAATGAGCAGTTCTTC. The variable domain in full, with the rest retrieved from reference TRBV5-4 and TRBJ2-1, is ETGVTQSPTHLIKTRGQQVTLRCSSQSGHNTVSWYQQALGQGPQFIFQYYREEENGRGNFPPRFSGLQFPNYSSELNVNALELDDSALYLCASSQGWNSYNEQFFGPGTRLTVL.

J is TRBJ1-1 and V is TRBV27; possible D gene TRBD1, 5 bases. Germline V lookup: CDR1 MNHEY, CDR2 SMNVEV (reference sequence). The CDR3 sequence is 16 residues long. Trimming left V 0 bases short and J 4 bases short, with 15 bases between. CDR3 in DNA: TGTGCCAGCAGTTTATCCCCAAGAGGGGATGTCACTGAAGCTTTCTTT. Protein product: CASSLSPRGDVTEAFF.